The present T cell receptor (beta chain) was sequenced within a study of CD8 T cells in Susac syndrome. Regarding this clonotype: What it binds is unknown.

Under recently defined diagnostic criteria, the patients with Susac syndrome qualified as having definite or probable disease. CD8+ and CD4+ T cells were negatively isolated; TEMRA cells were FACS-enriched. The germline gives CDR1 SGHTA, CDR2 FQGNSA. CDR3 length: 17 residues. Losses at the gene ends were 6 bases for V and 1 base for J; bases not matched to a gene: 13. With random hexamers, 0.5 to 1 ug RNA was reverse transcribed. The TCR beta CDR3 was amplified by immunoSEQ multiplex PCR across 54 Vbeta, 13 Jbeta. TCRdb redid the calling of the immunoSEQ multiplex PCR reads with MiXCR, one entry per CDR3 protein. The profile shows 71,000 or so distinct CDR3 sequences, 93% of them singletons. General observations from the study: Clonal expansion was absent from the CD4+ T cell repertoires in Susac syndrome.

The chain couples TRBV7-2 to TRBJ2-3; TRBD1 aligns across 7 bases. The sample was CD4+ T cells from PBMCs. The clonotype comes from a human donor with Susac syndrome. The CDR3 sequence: CASSFSTPGTGTDTQYF. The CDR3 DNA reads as TGTGCCAGCAGTTTTTCTACCCCCGGGACAGGCACAGATACGCAGTATTTT.